The clone carrying this TCR beta chain has more than one count but fewer than ten. Its antigen is still unknown. Stated time point: cycle 4 day 1 (C4D1), after 6 weeks of nivolumab. Every single patient, without exception, relapsed after autologous stem cell transplantation, and brentuximab vedotin exposure varied. The CDR3 is made up of 15 amino acids. J was trimmed by 5 bases and V by 4 bases; bases with no gene match: 9. Germline V gene data show CDR1 as SGHRS and CDR2 as YFSETQ. This specimen comes from a study of PD-1 blockade in classical Hodgkin lymphoma. Sequenced by immunoSEQ multiplex PCR; TCRdb stores in-frame clones only, minus some. The repertoire holds some 18,000 clones, with more than 75% as singletons. Study-level results: Relative to healthy donors, newly diagnosed patients reportedly had lower baseline TCR diversity, which was reported as lower still in relapsed/refractory patients. Some patients began nivolumab under 1 year after ASCT. These patients were excluded from later analyses. CD4+ TCR diversity rose significantly by C4D1, and CD8+ TCR diversity did not.

The input for sequencing was peripheral blood mononuclear cells (PBMCs), taken before the fourth cycle of nivolumab. This sequence joins TRBV5-1 and TRBJ2-5, with TRBD1 matching over 9 bases. This receptor was taken from a human donor with classical Hodgkin lymphoma. CDR3 DNA: TGCGCCAGCAGCATAGGGGACAGGGATTCGGAGACCCAGTACTTC. Translating gives CASSIGDRDSETQYF.